This T cell receptor beta chain was profiled in a study of cytomegalovirus exposure and HLA in healthy donors (dated by TCRdb to 2015 to 2018). Some background on the complete study: In an earlier analysis of 587 of the donors, roughly 300 Gb of sequence data and 100 million or so unique TCR beta sequences from roughly 200 million T cells were reported. An early release covering 550 to 700 HLA-typed donors comprised about 300 gigabases of sequencing data and around 86 million unique TCR sequences. Of the approximately 400 genotyped donors, 70% to 90% were placed in the genetic ancestry cluster associated with self-reported Caucasian donors. The study was designed to test whether signatures of past pathogen exposure could be identified by cataloging public T cell receptors. The study profiled the T cell repertoires of some 610 subjects by immunosequencing and related them to cytomegalovirus serostatus. A separate validation cohort of 100 to 150 different subjects was used in addition to the 666-subject first cohort. To predict cytomegalovirus infection status, the study combined high-throughput TCR immunosequencing, statistical association of individual TCRs with disease status, and machine learning. In a later analysis, previously published TCR beta repertoires from 500 to 750 donors were re-analyzed and high-resolution HLA genotyping was added so that TCR occurrence patterns could be studied. The later analysis used no new phenotypic data to find candidate immune exposures, relying instead on TCR beta sequences and their occurrence across donors. An earlier analysis of 450 to 750 of the donors used high-throughput TCR beta sequencing to judge whether each TCR beta V gene segment behaved as functional or pseudogenic. Donor age, sex, ethnicity and CMV serostatus were compiled together with the repertoire data. A later genetic analysis used genome-wide SNP genotypes for about 60% of the 666 donors, treating that subset as a discovery cohort. Every discovery cohort repertoire had been produced on one sequencing platform. HLA typing included class I and class II loci at four-digit resolution. The number of donors typed differed by locus, with about 629-640 for A, B, C, DRB1 and DQB1, over 500 for DQA1, nearly 610 for DPA1, and some 440 for DPB1. Because of strong linkage in the cohort, roughly five DR-DQ haplotypes were treated as single units for association and clustering. On average, 235,054 unique TCR beta nucleotide sequences were sequenced per donor among several hundred genotyped donors of the cohort, with 15% to 20% of those sequences being non-productive.

Overall study results and their limits: According to a later genetic analysis, donors in an Asian-associated ancestry cluster had fewer N-insertions in productive TCRs than the approximately 700-donor mean. A cluster of highly shared sequence variants was judged likely to represent a technical artifact of the sequencing pipeline. The study gave a list of 150 to 200 TCR beta chains associated with cytomegalovirus. Because counts were too low, approximately 18 rarely observed V segments, including chromosome 9 orphons, were excluded from the earlier analysis of about 500 of the donors. Across donors, most TCR sequences were observed very rarely, whereas some public TCRs were present in many individuals. In vitro tests confirmed that a few of the cytomegalovirus-associated TCR beta chains recognize cytomegalovirus antigens. HLA typing was unavailable for some donors at each locus, so association tests used only the typed subset. A further reported finding was that TCR beta sequences accurately predicted the HLA-A and HLA-B alleles for most subjects in the first cohort. The authors suggested that the approach could potentially be extended to other disease states and immunological phenotypes. A later genetic analysis associated a missense DCLRE1C variant with V-gene and J-gene trimming of TCR beta chains, and an independent cohort replicated the association. The 87-base-pair reads could not distinguish some IMGT-functional V segments, including TRBV6-2 and TRBV6-3, so those segments were excluded. Correlated functional status among segregating V segments might be attributable to linkage disequilibrium, but an unknown experimental factor could not be ruled out. The presence/absence analyses assumed that sequencing depth was roughly uniform across donors, and that assumption may not be true. In a later analysis, several top co-occurrence clusters were reported to appear linked to parvovirus B19, influenza, CMV and Epstein-Barr virus. According to a later analysis, TCR association rates differed among HLA loci, with DRB1 alleles showing the most associated TCRs and HLA-C alleles showing the fewest. In a later analysis, HLA-associated TCR beta chains showed more clonal expansion and lower generation probabilities than non-associated chains that were equally common. This cohort had only TCR beta chains sequenced, and the lack of alpha or paired-chain data limited which features could be detected. In an earlier analysis of more than 500 of the donors, most TCR beta V segments appeared in productive rearrangements about 87% or about 30% of the time, broadly matching IMGT annotations. Most CMV-associated TCR beta chains appeared to be HLA-restricted in a later analysis, and the HLA associations seemed to be driven largely by CMV exposure. A later analysis associated approximately 17,000 TCR beta sequences with specific HLA alleles at a false discovery rate of 0.05. Assigning TCR associations to individual alleles was difficult when HLA alleles, especially DR and DQ, strongly co-occurred. Cytomegalovirus status was reported to be diagnosed by the classifier with high specificity and sensitivity in both the original and validation cohorts. CMV serostatus was the only immune exposure information available for the cohort.

Libraries came from the immunoSEQ multiplex PCR assay. For the multiplex PCR, a mixture combining 60 forward primers for TCR Vbeta segments and 13 reverse primers for TCR Jbeta segments was used. A multiplex PCR assay on genomic DNA amplified the CDR3 region of rearranged TCR beta genes. The amplified TCR beta libraries were sequenced on the Illumina HiSeq System as 87-base-pair reads. As for how the authors treated the data: Across the 600 to 700 repertoires, a later analysis counted roughly 84 million unique TCR beta chains, around 11 million of which were shared by at least two donors. To remove PCR and sequencing errors, raw reads were error-corrected and collapsed into unique sequences using a nearest-neighbor algorithm that merged closely related sequences. Alignment of CDR3 sequences to IMGT reference sequences was used to assign V, D and J gene segments. For a sequence to be retained, a match of at least six nucleotides was required to both a V gene segment and a J gene segment. A rearrangement counted as productive if the CDR3 had no stop codons and remained in frame with V and J, and every other rearrangement counted as non-productive. CDR3 was defined according to IMGT convention as the region running from the second conserved V-encoded cysteine to the conserved J-encoded phenylalanine. The earlier analysis of roughly 590 of the donors excluded any sequence lacking an unambiguous match to a single V gene segment. An earlier analysis of 550 to 650 of the donors classified V segments as functional when productive rearrangements were above 56.7% and as segregating when the standard deviation between donors was above 5%. To diagnose cytomegalovirus status from the catalog of TCR beta chain sequences, a statistical classification framework was built. V and J gene assignment, in a later analysis, came from comparing TCR nucleotide sequences with IMGT/GENE-DB human TR gene sequences. In a later analysis, CDR3 sequences and most-parsimonious VDJ recombination scenarios were assigned using the TCRdist pipeline. A later analysis defined each TCR beta chain by its CDR3 amino acid sequence plus V-gene family, and excluded reads lacking a unique V-gene family. A later analysis removed roughly 590 highly shared, low-generation-probability nucleotide sequences to deal with suspected cross-contamination and a sequencing artifact. A later analysis calculated a clonal expansion index for each public chain from normalized within-repertoire ranks of inferred template counts. In a later analysis, generation probabilities were computed using a VDJ recombination model fitted to out-of-frame rearrangements, and the results were checked against IGoR. In a later analysis, hypergeometric tests were used to score TCR-TCR, TCR-HLA and TCR-CMV co-occurrence, with a repertoire-size bias correction applied to TCR pairs. To estimate false discovery rates, a later analysis permuted the HLA or CMV assignments 20 times. In a later analysis, co-occurring TCRs were grouped using DBSCAN, with TCRdist sequence similarity added in when clustering inside HLA-allele-positive subsets. Repertoires with fewer than 30,000 or more than 120,000 public chains were left out of co-occurrence clustering, as were five repertoires with anomalous nucleotide sharing. Entries here come from immuneACCESS through TCRdb and include only in-frame sequences with V and J called. Some clones fail to appear in such tables; in the studies checked, an unresolved V gene covers under half of the shortfall, and the cause of the remainder is unknown. V and J calls and clone size are copied from that table; D and trimming were computed from the DNA. This sample has over 100,000 clones in its table, and 50% to 70% of those were observed once. Around 5% of the sample lies in the top ten.

The cohort consisted of 600 or so healthy bone marrow donors. Cohort members were all nominally healthy when sampled, although unrecorded immune exposures were likely present. CMV serostatus was positive for around 310 and negative for about 55% of the 666 cohort members, and was not recorded for this donor. A peripheral blood sample was collected from each donor, and TCR beta sequencing was performed on peripheral blood mononuclear cells. The Qiagen DNeasy Blood Extraction Kit was used to extract genomic DNA from the blood cell samples. From the cysteine through the phenylalanine, the CDR3 covers 15 amino acids. Here the CDR3 DNA is all that survives: 45 bases in frame from base 1. CDR1 and CDR2, per the germline V gene, are SGHVS and FNYEAQ. After removal of 1 base from V and 6 bases from J, the junction retains 7 bases not matched to a gene. As regards this clone: The specificity of this receptor is unknown. Nothing much larger sits one base from this clone, and base qualities are not available.

Sequencing used PBMCs. This receptor was taken from a human donor in good health. Rearrangement joined TRBV7-6 to TRBJ2-7; TRBD2 fits 9 bases in the junction. The sequence in DNA is TGTGCCAGCAGCTTAGTAGCGGGAGAGGTCTCCGAGCAGTACTTC. Translated, it reads CASSLVAGEVSEQYF.